In its sample, the clone carrying this T cell receptor (beta chain) was seen a few times. Its antigen is still unknown. This sample is drawn from a study of beta chain features in type 1 diabetes. Notes on the study in general: Type 1 diabetes patients had TCRB CDR3s that were shorter (moderately but significantly so) in all four CD4+ subsets. The similarity of naive, central memory and Treg TCRB repertoires appeared greater among patients than among healthy donors.

cDNA synthesis used the whole RNA isolate, giving expressed TCRB sequences. The repertoire was sequenced with immunoSEQ multiplex PCR; TCRdb's copy has only in-frame clones and lacks some. Seen here are roughly 330,000 clones, about 13% observed once, and the top ten hold roughly 0.015%. Sequenced sample: naive CD4+ T cells from blood. The clonotype was recovered from a woman under 30 with type 1 diabetes.

CDR3 protein: CASSYGLMNTEAFF. The CDR3 nucleotides read TGTGCCAGCAGTTACGGCCTTATGAACACTGAAGCTTTCTTT. The chain joins TRBV6-5 to TRBJ1-1; D remains ambiguous. Germline V CDR1 and CDR2: MNHEY, SVGAGI. V was clipped by 2 bases and J by 0 bases, with 7 bases between them. The CDR3 runs 14 residues.